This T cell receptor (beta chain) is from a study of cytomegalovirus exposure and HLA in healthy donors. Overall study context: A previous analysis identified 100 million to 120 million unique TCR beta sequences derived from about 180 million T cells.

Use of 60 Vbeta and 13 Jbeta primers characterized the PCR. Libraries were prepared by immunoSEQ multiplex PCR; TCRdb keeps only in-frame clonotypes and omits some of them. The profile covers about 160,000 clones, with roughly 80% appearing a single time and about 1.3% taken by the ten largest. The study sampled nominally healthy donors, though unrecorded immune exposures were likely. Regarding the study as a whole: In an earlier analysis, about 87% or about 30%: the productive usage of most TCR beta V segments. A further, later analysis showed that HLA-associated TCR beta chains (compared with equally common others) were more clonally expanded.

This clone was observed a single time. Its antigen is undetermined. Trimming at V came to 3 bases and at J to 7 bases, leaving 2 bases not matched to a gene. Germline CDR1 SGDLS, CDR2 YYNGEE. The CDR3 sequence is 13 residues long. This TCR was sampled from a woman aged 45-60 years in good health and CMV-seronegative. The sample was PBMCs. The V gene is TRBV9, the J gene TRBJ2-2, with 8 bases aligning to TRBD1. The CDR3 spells CASSGTGYGELFF. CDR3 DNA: TGTGCCAGCAGCGGGACAGGGTACGGGGAGCTGTTTTTT.